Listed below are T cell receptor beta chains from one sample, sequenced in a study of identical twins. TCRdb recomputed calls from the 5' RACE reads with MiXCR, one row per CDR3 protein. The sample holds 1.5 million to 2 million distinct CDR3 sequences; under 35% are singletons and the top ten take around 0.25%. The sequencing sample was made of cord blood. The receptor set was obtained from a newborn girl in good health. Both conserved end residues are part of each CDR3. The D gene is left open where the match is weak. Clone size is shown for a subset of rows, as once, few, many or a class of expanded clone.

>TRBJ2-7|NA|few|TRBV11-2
CASSLGGGYYEQYF
TGTGCCAGCAGCTTAGGGGGCGGGTACTACGAGCAGTACTTC
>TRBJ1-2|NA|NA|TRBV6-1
CASSVWALANYGYTF
TGTGCCAGCAGTGTATGGGCCTTGGCTAACTATGGCTACACCTTC
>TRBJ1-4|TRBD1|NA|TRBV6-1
CASNVRQGIPEKLFF
TGTGCCAGCAACGTCCGACAGGGCATTCCTGAAAAACTGTTTTTT
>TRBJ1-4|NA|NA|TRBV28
CASSSPGVNEKLFF
TGTGCCAGCAGTTCCCCGGGGGTTAATGAAAAACTGTTTTTT
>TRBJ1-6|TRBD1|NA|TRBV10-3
CAISENGVTGGSPLHF
TGTGCCATCAGTGAGAACGGCGTGACAGGGGGGTCACCCCTCCACTTT
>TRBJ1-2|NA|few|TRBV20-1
CSARGEGYTF
TGCAGTGCTAGAGGGGAGGGCTACACCTTC
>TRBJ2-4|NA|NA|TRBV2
CASGVGNANIQYF
TGTGCCAGCGGGGTTGGGAACGCGAACATTCAGTACTTC
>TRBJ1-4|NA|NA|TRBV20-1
CSADEIATNEKLFF
TGCAGTGCCGATGAAATAGCAACTAATGAAAAACTGTTTTTT
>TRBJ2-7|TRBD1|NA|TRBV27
CASSPFGTGDCEQYF
TGTGCCAGCAGTCCCTTCGGGACAGGGGACTGCGAGCAGTACTTC
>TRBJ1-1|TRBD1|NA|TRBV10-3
CAITGTAEGTEAFF
TGTGCCATCACCGGGACAGCGGAGGGCACTGAAGCTTTCTTT
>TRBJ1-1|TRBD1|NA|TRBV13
CASSPRDRAVVNTEAFF
TGTGCCAGCAGCCCACGGGACAGGGCCGTAGTGAACACTGAAGCTTTCTTT
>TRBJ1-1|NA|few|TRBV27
CASSLRTSAFF
TGTGCCAGCAGTTTAAGGACGTCGGCTTTCTTT
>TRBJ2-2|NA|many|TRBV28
CASSSNTGELFF
TGTGCCAGCAGTTCGAACACCGGGGAGCTGTTTTTT
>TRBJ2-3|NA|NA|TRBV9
CASSPNVALTDTQYF
TGTGCCAGCAGCCCCAATGTGGCGCTAACAGATACGCAGTATTTT
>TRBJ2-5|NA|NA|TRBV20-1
CSARTVNEQYF
TGCAGTGCTAGGACCGTCAATGAGCAGTACTTC
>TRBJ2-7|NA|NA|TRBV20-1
CSARGLGEAYEQYF
TGCAGTGCTAGGGGGCTAGGGGAAGCCTACGAGCAGTACTTC
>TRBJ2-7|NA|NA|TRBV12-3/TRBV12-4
CASSFEALYDEQYF
TGTGCCAGCAGTTTTGAGGCCCTCTACGATGAGCAGTACTTC
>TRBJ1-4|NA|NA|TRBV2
CASSEQGQNEKLFF
TGTGCCAGCAGTGAACAGGGCCAGAATGAAAAACTGTTTTTT
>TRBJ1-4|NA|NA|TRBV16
CASGQGAGPYNEKLFF
TGTGCCAGCGGCCAAGGAGCGGGACCTTATAATGAAAAACTGTTTTTT
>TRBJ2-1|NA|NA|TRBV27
CASSPTLWYNEQFF
TGTGCCAGCAGTCCCACCCTATGGTACAATGAGCAGTTCTTC
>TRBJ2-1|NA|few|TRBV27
CASSLHNRNEQFF
TGTGCCAGCAGTTTGCACAATAGAAATGAGCAGTTCTTC
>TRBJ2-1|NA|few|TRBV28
CASSFTISYNEQFF
TGTGCCAGCAGTTTTACGATTTCCTACAATGAGCAGTTCTTC
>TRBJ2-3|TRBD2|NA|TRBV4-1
CASRKLLAGSTDTQYF
TGCGCCAGCAGGAAACTACTAGCGGGTAGCACAGATACGCAGTATTTT
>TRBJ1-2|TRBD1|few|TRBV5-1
CASSSPDRGFSGYTF
TGCGCCAGCAGCTCTCCCGACAGGGGGTTTAGTGGCTACACCTTC
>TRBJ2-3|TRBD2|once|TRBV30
CAWALAGLGTDTQYF
TGTGCCTGGGCCCTAGCGGGGCTAGGCACAGATACGCAGTATTTT
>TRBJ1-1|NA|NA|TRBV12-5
CASGLQGHTEAFF
TGTGCTAGTGGTTTGCAGGGACACACTGAAGCTTTCTTT
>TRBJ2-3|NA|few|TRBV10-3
CAMAGYGTDTQYF
TGTGCCATGGCCGGTTATGGCACAGATACGCAGTATTTT
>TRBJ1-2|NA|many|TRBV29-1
CSVVLWDGANYGYTF
TGCAGCGTCGTTCTATGGGACGGAGCTAACTATGGCTACACCTTC
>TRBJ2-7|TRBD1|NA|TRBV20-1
CSARRGPNEQYF
TGCAGTGCTAGAAGGGGGCCTAATGAGCAGTACTTC
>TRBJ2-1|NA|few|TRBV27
CASSLSAPNQPGEQFF
TGTGCCAGCAGTTTATCGGCCCCGAATCAGCCTGGGGAGCAGTTCTTC
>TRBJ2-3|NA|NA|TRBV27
CASSLDRLGDTDTQYF
TGTGCCAGCAGTTTGGACCGGCTTGGGGACACAGATACGCAGTATTTT
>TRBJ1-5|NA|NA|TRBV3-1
CASSLTFGRDQPQHF
TGTGCCAGCAGCCTCACCTTCGGGAGGGATCAGCCCCAGCATTTT